This section outlines one TCR beta chain sequence together with its context. Its matching antigen is unknown. A read error may produce the germline difference seen at one junction end. The data originate from a study of cytomegalovirus exposure and HLA in healthy donors. The primer mix had 60 Vbeta and 13 Jbeta primers. The table came from immunoSEQ multiplex PCR; TCRdb's copy has only in-frame clones and leaves some out. The repertoire has tens of thousands of clones, more than 60% of them found once; the top ten carry more than 2.5%. Study-wide points: In a later analysis, TCR association rates varied by HLA locus: DRB1 most, HLA-C fewest. The authors listed 150 to 200 TCR beta chains as cytomegalovirus-associated. Available immune exposure information was restricted to CMV serostatus only.

The CDR3 loop spans 15 amino acids. Germline V gene data show CDR1 as SEHNR and CDR2 as FQNEAQ (reference sequence). The chain joins TRBV7-9 to TRBJ2-2; a possible D gene is TRBD2 (6 bases). This clonotype originated in a man aged 45-60 years in good health and CMV-seropositive. The sequencing sample was made of PBMCs. CDR3 loop: CSSSFGGIYPGELFF. The DNA of the CDR3 is TGTTCCAGCAGCTTCGGCGGGATATATCCCGGGGAGCTGTTTTTT. The full variable domain, completed using reference TRBV7-9 and TRBJ2-2, is DTGVSQNPRHKITKRGQNVTFRCDPISEHNRLYWYRQTLGQGPEFLTYFQNEAQLEKSRLLSDRFSAERPKGSFSTLEIQRTEQGDSAMYLCSSSFGGIYPGELFFGEGSRLTVL.